This is a list of T cell receptor beta chains from one sample in a study of T-cell reconstitution after alpha-beta-depleted transplantation in children. TCRdb reanalysed the PCR reads using MiXCR and keeps one entry per CDR3 protein. The data show over 450,000 distinct CDR3 sequences, 10% seen once. The source was PBMCs, collected before TCRalphabeta/CD19-depleted stem cell transplant. The receptor source for this set is a child aged 2 to 10 with inherited bone marrow failure, due to receive a stem cell transplant. The conserved cysteine and the conserved F or W are not part of the CDR3 here.

j_gene,v_gene,CDR3aa
TRBJ1-3,TRBV28,ASSSGPENTIY
TRBJ2-2,TRBV6-5,ASMGLADGEGV
TRBJ2-1,TRBV11-3,ASSDWERSYNEQF
TRBJ2-1,TRBV4-3,ASSQALAGGYNEQF
TRBJ1-1,TRBV28,ASNTQGAGAF
TRBJ2-1,TRBV7-9,ASSGRLREYNEQF
TRBJ2-3,TRBV28,ASSFPGGVSTDTQY
TRBJ2-5,TRBV7-6,ASLGLAGGQETQY
TRBJ1-6,TRBV7-2,ASSTSLYSPLH
TRBJ1-1,TRBV19,ASSVGGGENTEAF
TRBJ2-1,TRBV30,AWNLGAVQF
TRBJ1-4,TRBV27,ASSPGQGFKLF
TRBJ2-7,TRBV28,ASSFFGRSYEQY
TRBJ2-7,TRBV7-9,ASSNRVGYEQY
TRBJ2-7,TRBV4-2,ASSQEPPSGYEQY
TRBJ2-2,TRBV29-1,SVERGGYTGELF
TRBJ1-2,TRBV5-4,ASSPGQGGLGYT
TRBJ2-3,TRBV29-1,SVRPRQGAGTDTQY
TRBJ2-3,TRBV20-1,SAREPGSATGKSDTQY
TRBJ2-4,TRBV3-1,ASSQESGQAKNIQY
TRBJ2-7,TRBV7-2,ASSPTLSSSAYEQY
TRBJ2-3,TRBV5-6,ASSGGGTPPDTQY
TRBJ2-3,TRBV12-3/TRBV12-4,ASRRGQRTDTQY
TRBJ2-7,TRBV7-6,ASSLGGGIYEQY
TRBJ1-6,TRBV10-2,ASSEFFNSPLH
TRBJ2-7,TRBV27,ASSSLAGASYEQY
TRBJ2-3,TRBV7-6,ASSNGGDTQY
TRBJ2-7,TRBV4-2,ASSQEVDRAGFYEQY
TRBJ2-7,TRBV5-1,ASSLGGTTLPYEQY
TRBJ2-5,TRBV18,ASSPGRQGAAGGETQY
TRBJ1-5,TRBV11-2,ASSLPGRGHQPQH
TRBJ2-3,TRBV20-1,SARTPASQY
TRBJ2-3,TRBV5-4,ASSPNRGSTDTQY
TRBJ2-7,TRBV5-1,ASSTGTAVTYEQY
TRBJ2-3,TRBV4-3,ASSQRVATSGTRTDTQY
TRBJ2-4,TRBV12-3/TRBV12-4,ASTIGGGGLRVKNIQY